The rows below give T cell receptor beta chains drawn from one sample of a study of PD-1 blockade in classical Hodgkin lymphoma. The repertoire was sequenced with immunoSEQ multiplex PCR; TCRdb's copy has only in-frame clones and lacks some. The repertoire includes approximately 99,000 clones, approximately 80% of them detected once, and roughly 15% sits in the top ten. Here the sequenced sample was peripheral blood mononuclear cells (PBMCs), taken before the second cycle of nivolumab. The receptor set was obtained from a human donor with classical Hodgkin lymphoma. The CDR3 runs from the conserved cysteine through the conserved F or W. The D gene is left open where the match is weak. Rows may omit the clone size; those that give it use once, few, many or a size class.

d_call clone_size j_call v_call cdr3_aa cdr3_nt
- - TRBJ2-2 TRBV14 CASSLLRYTGELFF TGTGCCAGCAGCCTTCTACGGTACACCGGGGAGCTGTTTTTT
- - TRBJ2-2 TRBV10-3 CAILDMAGELFF TGTGCCATCCTGGATATGGCCGGGGAGCTGTTTTTT
- - TRBJ2-5 TRBV6-1 CASSEHGGRGETQYF TGTGCCAGCAGTGAACACGGGGGGCGCGGGGAGACCCAGTACTTC
- - TRBJ2-5 TRBV29-1 CSVAWAGETQYF TGCAGCGTCGCCTGGGCAGGGGAGACCCAGTACTTC
- - TRBJ2-3 TRBV9 CASSVGQISTDTQYF TGTGCCAGCAGCGTAGGGCAGATAAGCACAGATACGCAGTATTTT
- - TRBJ1-2 TRBV28 CAGQNNYGYTF TGTGCGGGGCAGAACAACTATGGCTACACCTTC
- - TRBJ1-5 TRBV5-4 CASSLAGVNQPQHF TGTGCCAGCAGCTTGGCAGGGGTCAATCAGCCCCAGCATTTT
- - TRBJ2-1 TRBV5-1 CASSLRSLYNEQFF TGCGCCAGCAGCCTACGTAGCCTCTACAATGAGCAGTTCTTC
TRBD2 - TRBJ2-5 TRBV9 CASSAAGTRGETQYF TGTGCCAGCAGCGCAGCCGGGACTAGGGGTGAGACCCAGTACTTC
- - TRBJ1-5 TRBV2 CASSAGAQPQHF TGTGCCAGCAGTGCAGGGGCTCAGCCCCAGCATTTT
- - TRBJ1-1 TRBV11-3 CASSQSGTEAFF TGTGCCAGCAGCCAGTCCGGGACTGAAGCTTTCTTT
TRBD1 - TRBJ1-1 TRBV5-1 CASSLGTGGFEAFF TGCGCCAGCAGCTTGGGGACAGGGGGATTCGAAGCTTTCTTT
- - TRBJ2-7 TRBV5-4 CASSSVPGEGSAGQYF TGTGCCAGCAGCTCCGTACCGGGAGAAGGGAGTGCTGGGCAGTACTTC
TRBD2 - TRBJ2-2 TRBV7-2 CASSLAGTRNTGELFF TGTGCCAGCAGCTTAGCCGGGACTAGGAACACCGGGGAGCTGTTTTTT
- few TRBJ1-5 TRBV28 CATAREPLQPQHF TGTGCCACCGCGCGGGAGCCCCTTCAGCCCCAGCATTTT
TRBD1 many TRBJ1-2 TRBV2 CASTPSGGQGPYGYTF TGTGCCAGCACCCCCTCGGGGGGACAGGGACCCTATGGCTACACCTTC
TRBD2 - TRBJ2-1 TRBV27 CASSWATAGGPYNEQFF TGTGCCAGCAGTTGGGCTACAGCGGGAGGGCCCTACAATGAGCAGTTCTTC
TRBD2 - TRBJ2-3 TRBV29-1 CSVSLGSSGGGDTQYF TGCAGCGTTAGTTTGGGATCTAGCGGGGGAGGAGATACGCAGTATTTT
TRBD1 - TRBJ2-5 TRBV9 CASSVEDRGSRETQYF TGTGCCAGCAGCGTAGAAGACAGGGGTTCCCGGGAGACCCAGTACTTC
TRBD2 few TRBJ2-7 TRBV7-2 CASSLAPSGLAHEQYF TGTGCCAGCAGCTTAGCACCGTCCGGACTAGCCCACGAGCAGTACTTC
TRBD2 few TRBJ2-3 TRBV28 CASSFLAGEADTQYF TGTGCCAGCAGTTTTCTAGCGGGAGAGGCAGATACGCAGTATTTT
- once TRBJ2-4 TRBV9 CASSASGTLAKNIQYF TGTGCCAGCAGCGCTTCAGGGACCCTAGCCAAAAACATTCAGTACTTC
- - TRBJ1-2 TRBV21-1 CARDLEAGYGYTF TGTGCCAGGGACTTGGAGGCGGGCTATGGCTACACCTTC
TRBD2 - TRBJ2-7 TRBV10-3 CAIGTSGSREQYF TGTGCCATCGGGACTAGCGGGAGCCGCGAGCAGTACTTC
- medium-sized TRBJ1-3 TRBV5-1 CASSLDISGNTIYF TGCGCCAGCAGCTTGGACATCTCTGGAAACACCATATATTTT
- - TRBJ2-7 TRBV19 CASSIGTESSYEQYF TGTGCCAGTAGTATTGGGACTGAGAGCTCCTACGAGCAGTACTTC
- - TRBJ2-3 TRBV2 CASSDGLGPQYF TGTGCCAGCAGTGACGGCCTCGGGCCGCAGTATTTT
- once TRBJ1-1 TRBV5-1 CASSLAGGGNTEAFF TGCGCCAGCAGCTTGGCTGGGGGTGGCAACACTGAAGCTTTCTTT
- - TRBJ1-1 TRBV10-3 CAISDKNTEAFF TGTGCCATCAGTGACAAGAACACTGAAGCTTTCTTT
- - TRBJ1-1 TRBV28 CASVSYMNTEAFF TGTGCCAGCGTAAGCTACATGAACACTGAAGCTTTCTTT
TRBD2 - TRBJ2-7 TRBV7-8 CASSSTSGGYYEQYF TGTGCCAGCAGCTCGACTAGCGGGGGATACTACGAGCAGTACTTC
- - TRBJ2-3 TRBV30 CAWTEQGSGTDTQYF TGTGCCTGGACCGAACAGGGCTCGGGCACAGATACGCAGTATTTT
- - TRBJ2-2 TRBV5-1 CASSPRRAANTGELFF TGCGCCAGCAGCCCCCGGCGGGCCGCGAACACCGGGGAGCTGTTTTTT
- - TRBJ2-7 TRBV9 CASSEGFSLGYEQYF TGTGCCAGCAGCGAGGGGTTTAGCCTTGGCTACGAGCAGTACTTC
- once TRBJ2-3 TRBV19 CATTALGTDTQYF TGTGCCACCACCGCCCTTGGTACAGATACGCAGTATTTT
TRBD1 - TRBJ2-7 TRBV6-5 CASSYFSDRDEQYF TGTGCCAGCAGTTACTTCTCCGACAGGGACGAGCAGTACTTC
- - TRBJ2-1 TRBV18 CASPGDQSSYNEQFF TGTGCCAGTCCAGGAGACCAAAGCTCCTACAATGAGCAGTTCTTC
TRBD1 few TRBJ2-2 TRBV6-1 CASSEDRVPTGELFF TGTGCCAGCAGCGAGGACAGGGTCCCCACCGGGGAGCTGTTTTTT
TRBD2 once TRBJ2-2 TRBV6-5 CASNPRVGGAGELFF TGTGCCAGCAATCCCCGGGTGGGGGGGGCCGGGGAGCTGTTTTTT
TRBD1 many TRBJ2-1 TRBV7-9 CASSLNRGRNEQFF TGTGCCAGCAGCTTAAACAGGGGGCGAAATGAGCAGTTCTTC
- - TRBJ1-5 TRBV19 CASSGGNQPQHF TGTGCCAGCAGCGGGGGGAATCAGCCCCAGCATTTT
- many TRBJ2-3 TRBV6-1 CASSEGMFAAKNTDTQYF TGTGCCAGCAGTGAAGGGATGTTCGCCGCAAAAAACACAGATACGCAGTATTTT
- once TRBJ2-3 TRBV6-5 CASSYSIADTQYF TGTGCCAGCAGTTACTCGATCGCAGATACGCAGTATTTT
- few TRBJ1-1 TRBV30 CAWSEGPAATEAFF TGTGCCTGGAGTGAGGGGCCTGCAGCCACTGAAGCTTTCTTT
TRBD1 - TRBJ1-4 TRBV28 CASSAPGDRSVGKLFF TGTGCCAGCAGTGCCCCCGGGGACAGGTCCGTGGGAAAACTGTTTTTT
- - TRBJ2-2 TRBV7-2 CASSPRSEGDTGELFF TGTGCCAGCAGCCCGCGGTCCGAAGGGGACACCGGGGAGCTGTTTTTT
- once TRBJ2-7 TRBV6-1 CASSERGAWAITTYEQYF TGTGCCAGCAGTGAACGGGGGGCATGGGCTATTACTACCTACGAGCAGTACTTC
- - TRBJ2-6 TRBV2 CASSPPGVSSGANVLTF TGTGCCAGCAGCCCTCCGGGCGTGAGCTCTGGGGCCAACGTCCTGACTTTC
- - TRBJ2-7 TRBV6-1 CASSEGWGLPGEQYF TGTGCCAGCAGTGAAGGGTGGGGCTTACCGGGGGAGCAGTACTTC
- - TRBJ2-7 TRBV30 CAWRWSGPGTYEQYF TGTGCCTGGAGGTGGAGCGGACCCGGAACCTACGAGCAGTACTTC
- - TRBJ2-1 TRBV2 CACSRRDYNEQFF TGTGCCTGCTCCCGCAGGGACTACAATGAGCAGTTCTTC
- - TRBJ2-3 TRBV5-1 CASSPTSKGSTDTQYF TGCGCCAGCAGCCCGACCTCTAAGGGATCCACAGATACGCAGTATTTT
- - TRBJ2-2 TRBV5-1 CASSFLPSTRPDGELFF TGCGCCAGCAGCTTTTTACCATCGACTAGGCCAGACGGGGAGCTGTTTTTT